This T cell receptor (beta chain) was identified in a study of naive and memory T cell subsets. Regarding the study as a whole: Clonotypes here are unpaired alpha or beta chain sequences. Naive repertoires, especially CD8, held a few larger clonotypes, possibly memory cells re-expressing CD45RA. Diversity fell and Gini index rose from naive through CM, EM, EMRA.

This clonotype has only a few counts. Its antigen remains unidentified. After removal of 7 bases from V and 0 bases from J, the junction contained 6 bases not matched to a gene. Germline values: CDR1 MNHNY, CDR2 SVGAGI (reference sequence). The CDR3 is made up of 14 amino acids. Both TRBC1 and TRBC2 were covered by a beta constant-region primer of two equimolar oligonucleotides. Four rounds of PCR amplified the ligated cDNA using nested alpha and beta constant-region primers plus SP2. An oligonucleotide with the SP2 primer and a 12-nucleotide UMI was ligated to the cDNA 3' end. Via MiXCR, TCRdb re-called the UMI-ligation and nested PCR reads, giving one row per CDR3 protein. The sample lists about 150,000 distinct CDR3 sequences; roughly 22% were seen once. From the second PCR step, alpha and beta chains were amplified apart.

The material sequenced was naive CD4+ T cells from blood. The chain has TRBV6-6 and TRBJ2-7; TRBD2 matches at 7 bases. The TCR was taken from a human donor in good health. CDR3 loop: CASIQRESSYEQYF. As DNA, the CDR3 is TGTGCCAGCATCCAGCGGGAAAGCTCCTACGAGCAGTACTTC.